This T cell receptor beta chain is drawn from a study of graft-versus-host responses after intestinal transplantation. Study-level findings and limits: Early post-transplant falls in HvG clones accompanied the peak levels of circulating GvH clones.

The CDR3 has 17 residues. Germline CDR1 MGHDK, CDR2 SYGVNS. Investigators treated the graft tissue so that it released intraepithelial and lamina propria lymphocytes. This clone was recorded once. What it binds is not known. A junction boundary mismatches the germline segment, possibly from a read error. Some clones are missing from TCRdb's copy, which holds only in-frame ones; the method was immunoSEQ multiplex PCR. Of 60,000 to 75,000 clones in the sample, under 90% were seen once. The input for sequencing was ileum tissue, taken around 350 days after transplant. The J gene is TRBJ1-3, the V gene TRBV25-1; TRBD1 agrees at 9 bases. The TCR was taken from a human patient who received an intestinal transplant, so some T cells may come from the graft donor. The CDR3 protein is CASSSGTGKGSGSTIYF. The CDR3 DNA sequence: TGTGCCAGCTCTTCCGGGACAGGGAAGGGTTCTGGAAGCACCATATATTTT.